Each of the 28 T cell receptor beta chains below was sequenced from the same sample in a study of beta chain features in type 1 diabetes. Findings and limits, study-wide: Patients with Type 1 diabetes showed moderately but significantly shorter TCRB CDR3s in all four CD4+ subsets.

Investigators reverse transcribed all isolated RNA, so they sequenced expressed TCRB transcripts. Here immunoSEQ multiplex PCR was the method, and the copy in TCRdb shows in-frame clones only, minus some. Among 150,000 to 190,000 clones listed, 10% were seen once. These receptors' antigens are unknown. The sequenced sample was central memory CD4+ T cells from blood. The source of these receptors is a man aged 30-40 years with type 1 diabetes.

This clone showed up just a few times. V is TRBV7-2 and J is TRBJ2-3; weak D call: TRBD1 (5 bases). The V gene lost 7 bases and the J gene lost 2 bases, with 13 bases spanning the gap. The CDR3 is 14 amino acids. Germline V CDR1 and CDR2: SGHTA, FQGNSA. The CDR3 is CASTAGSYTDTQYF. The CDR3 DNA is TGTGCCAGCACGGCAGGGTCGTACACAGATACGCAGTATTTT.

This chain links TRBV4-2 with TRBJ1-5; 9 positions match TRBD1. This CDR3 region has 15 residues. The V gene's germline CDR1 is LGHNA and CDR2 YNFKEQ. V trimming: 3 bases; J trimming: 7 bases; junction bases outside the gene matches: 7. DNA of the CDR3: TGTGCCAGCAGCCAGGATACAGGGGGCGGACAGCCCCAGCATTTT. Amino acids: CASSQDTGGGQPQHF.

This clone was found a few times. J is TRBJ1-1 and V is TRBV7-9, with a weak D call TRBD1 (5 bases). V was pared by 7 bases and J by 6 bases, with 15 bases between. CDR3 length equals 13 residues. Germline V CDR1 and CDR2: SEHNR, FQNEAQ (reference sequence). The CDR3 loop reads CASTPGGGAEAFF. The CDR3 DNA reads TGTGCCAGCACTCCCGGGGGAGGAGCTGAAGCTTTCTTT.

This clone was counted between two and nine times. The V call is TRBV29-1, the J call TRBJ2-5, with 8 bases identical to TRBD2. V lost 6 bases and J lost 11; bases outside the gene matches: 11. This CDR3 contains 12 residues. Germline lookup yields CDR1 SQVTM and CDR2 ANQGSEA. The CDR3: CSVTLNGGEQYF. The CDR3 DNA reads TGCAGCGTGACTCTTAACGGGGGGGAGCAGTACTTC.

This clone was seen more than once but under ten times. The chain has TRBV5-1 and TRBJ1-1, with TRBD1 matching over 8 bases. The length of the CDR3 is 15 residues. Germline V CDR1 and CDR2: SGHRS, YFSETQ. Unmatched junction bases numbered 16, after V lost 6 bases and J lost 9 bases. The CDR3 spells CASKESSFGTGQAFF. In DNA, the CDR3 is TGCGCCAGCAAGGAAAGTTCTTTTGGGACAGGCCAAGCTTTCTTT.

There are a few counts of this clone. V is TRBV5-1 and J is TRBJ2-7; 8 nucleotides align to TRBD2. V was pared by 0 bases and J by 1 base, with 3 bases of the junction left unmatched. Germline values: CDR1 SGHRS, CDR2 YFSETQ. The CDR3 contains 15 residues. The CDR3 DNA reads TGCGCCAGCAGCTTGGGAGTAGCGGGATCCTACGAGCAGTACTTC. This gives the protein CASSLGVAGSYEQYF.

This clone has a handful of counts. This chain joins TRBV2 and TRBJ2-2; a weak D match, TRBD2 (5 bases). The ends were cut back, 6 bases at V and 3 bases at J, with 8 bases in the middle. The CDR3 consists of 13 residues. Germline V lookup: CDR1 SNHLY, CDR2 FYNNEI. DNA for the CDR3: TGTGCCAGCAGACTAGAGTACACCGGGGAGCTGTTTTTT. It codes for CASRLEYTGELFF.

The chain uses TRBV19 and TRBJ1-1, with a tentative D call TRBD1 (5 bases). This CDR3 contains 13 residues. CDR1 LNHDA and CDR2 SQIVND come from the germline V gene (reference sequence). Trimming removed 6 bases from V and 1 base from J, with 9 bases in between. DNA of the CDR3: TGTGCCAGTAGCTCGGACACGAACACTGAAGCTTTCTTT. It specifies CASSSDTNTEAFF.

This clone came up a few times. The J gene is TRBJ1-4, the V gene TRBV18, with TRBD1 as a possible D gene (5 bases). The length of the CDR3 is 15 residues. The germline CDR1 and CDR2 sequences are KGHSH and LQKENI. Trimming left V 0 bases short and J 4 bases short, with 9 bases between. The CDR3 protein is CASSPPGLSNEKLFF. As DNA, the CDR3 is TGTGCCAGCTCACCACCGGGACTTAGTAATGAAAAACTGTTTTTT.

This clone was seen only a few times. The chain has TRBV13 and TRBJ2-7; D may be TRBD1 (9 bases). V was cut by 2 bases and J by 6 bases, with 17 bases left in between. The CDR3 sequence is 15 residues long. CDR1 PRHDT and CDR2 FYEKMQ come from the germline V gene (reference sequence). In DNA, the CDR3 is TGTGCCAGCAGCTTATTAGCGGGACAGGGAGCCGAGCAGTACTTC. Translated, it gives CASSLLAGQGAEQYF. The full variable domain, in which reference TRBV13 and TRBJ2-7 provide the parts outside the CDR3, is AAGVIQSPRHLIKEKRETATLKCYPIPRHDTVYWYQQGPGQDPQFLISFYEKMQSDKGSIPDRFSAQQFSDYHSELNMSSLELGDSALYFCASSLLAGQGAEQYFGPGTRLTVT.

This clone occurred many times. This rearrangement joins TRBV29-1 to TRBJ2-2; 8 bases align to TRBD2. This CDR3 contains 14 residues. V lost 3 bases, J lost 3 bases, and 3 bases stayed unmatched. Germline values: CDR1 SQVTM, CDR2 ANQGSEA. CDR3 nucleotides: TGCAGCGTTGAGCCGCGGGGGGACACCGGGGAGCTGTTTTTT. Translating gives CSVEPRGDTGELFF.

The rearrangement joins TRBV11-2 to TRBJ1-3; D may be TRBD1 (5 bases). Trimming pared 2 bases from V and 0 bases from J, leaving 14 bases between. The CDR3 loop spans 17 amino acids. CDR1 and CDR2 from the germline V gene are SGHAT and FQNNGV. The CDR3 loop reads CASSLTHGGISGNTIYF. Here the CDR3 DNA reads TGTGCCAGCAGCTTAACCCACGGGGGGATCTCTGGAAACACCATATATTTT.

CDR3 coding DNA: TGTGCCAGCAGCTTAGCGGGCGGGAGGGCCACAGATACGCAGTATTTT. Amino acids: CASSLAGGRATDTQYF. V is TRBV7-2 and J is TRBJ2-3, with 9 bases that match TRBD2. With 0 bases clipped from V and 2 bases from J, the junction kept 3 bases outside the gene matches. CDR1 is SGHTA and CDR2 is FQGNSA in the germline V gene. The CDR3 sequence is 16 residues long.

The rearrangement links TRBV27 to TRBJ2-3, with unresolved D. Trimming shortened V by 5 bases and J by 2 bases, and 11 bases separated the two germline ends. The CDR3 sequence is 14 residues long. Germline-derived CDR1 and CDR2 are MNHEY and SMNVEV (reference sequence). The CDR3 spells CASSVERPTDTQYF. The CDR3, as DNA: TGTGCCAGCAGTGTGGAGAGGCCCACAGATACGCAGTATTTT.

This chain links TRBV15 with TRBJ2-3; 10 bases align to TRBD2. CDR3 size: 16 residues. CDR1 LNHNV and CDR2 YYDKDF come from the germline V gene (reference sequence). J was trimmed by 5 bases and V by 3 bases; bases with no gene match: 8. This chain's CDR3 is CATSSRAGGGGDTQYF. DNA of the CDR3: TGTGCCACCAGCAGCCGAGCGGGAGGGGGGGGAGATACGCAGTATTTT.

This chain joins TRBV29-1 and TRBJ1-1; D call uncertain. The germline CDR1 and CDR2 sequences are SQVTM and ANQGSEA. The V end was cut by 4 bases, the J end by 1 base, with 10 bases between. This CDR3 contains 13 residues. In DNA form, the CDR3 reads TGCAGCGTTGTTAACACCCGGAACACTGAAGCTTTCTTT. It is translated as CSVVNTRNTEAFF.

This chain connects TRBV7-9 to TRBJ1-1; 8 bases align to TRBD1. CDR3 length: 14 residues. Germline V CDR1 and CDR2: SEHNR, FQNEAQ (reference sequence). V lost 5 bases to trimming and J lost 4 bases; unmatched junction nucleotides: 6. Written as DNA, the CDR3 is TGTGCCAGCAGCACATGGACAGGGACCACTGAAGCTTTCTTT. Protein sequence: CASSTWTGTTEAFF.

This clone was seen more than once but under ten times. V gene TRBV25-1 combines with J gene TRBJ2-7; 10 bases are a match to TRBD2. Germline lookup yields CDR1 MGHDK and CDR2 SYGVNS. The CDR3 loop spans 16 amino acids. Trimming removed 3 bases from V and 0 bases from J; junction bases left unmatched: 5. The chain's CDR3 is CASSDRTSGSSYEQYF. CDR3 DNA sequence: TGTGCCAGCAGTGACAGGACTAGCGGCAGCTCCTACGAGCAGTACTTC.

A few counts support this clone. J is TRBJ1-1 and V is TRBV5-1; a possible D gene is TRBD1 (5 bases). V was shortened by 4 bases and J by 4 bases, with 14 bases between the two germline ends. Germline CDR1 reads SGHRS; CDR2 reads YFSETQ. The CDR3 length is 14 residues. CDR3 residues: CASSPQVLGTEAFF. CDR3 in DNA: TGCGCCAGCAGCCCACAGGTTTTGGGCACTGAAGCTTTCTTT.

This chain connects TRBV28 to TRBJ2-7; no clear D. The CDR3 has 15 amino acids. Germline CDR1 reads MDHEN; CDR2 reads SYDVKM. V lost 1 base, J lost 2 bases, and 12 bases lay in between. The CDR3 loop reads CASSLSPTTTYEQYF. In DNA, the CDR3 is TGTGCCAGCAGTTTATCCCCCACTACTACCTACGAGCAGTACTTC.

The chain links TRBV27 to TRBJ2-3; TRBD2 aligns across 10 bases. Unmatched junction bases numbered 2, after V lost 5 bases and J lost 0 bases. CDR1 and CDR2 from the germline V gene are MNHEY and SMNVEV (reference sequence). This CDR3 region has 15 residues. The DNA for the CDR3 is TGTGCCAGCAGTCCACTAGCGGGAAGCACAGATACGCAGTATTTT. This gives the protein CASSPLAGSTDTQYF.

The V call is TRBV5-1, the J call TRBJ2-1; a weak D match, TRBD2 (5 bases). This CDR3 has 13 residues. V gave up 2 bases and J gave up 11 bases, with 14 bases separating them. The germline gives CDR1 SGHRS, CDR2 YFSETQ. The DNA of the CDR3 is TGCGCCAGCAGCTTAGGATCAACTAGTAAGCAGTTCTTC. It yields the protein CASSLGSTSKQFF.

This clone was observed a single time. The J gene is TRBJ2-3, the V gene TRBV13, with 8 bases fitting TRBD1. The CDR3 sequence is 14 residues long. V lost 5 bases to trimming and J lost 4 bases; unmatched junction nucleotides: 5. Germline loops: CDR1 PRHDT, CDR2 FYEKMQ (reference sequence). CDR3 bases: TGTGCCAGCAGCGATAACAGGGGGGCAGATACGCAGTATTTT. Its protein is CASSDNRGADTQYF. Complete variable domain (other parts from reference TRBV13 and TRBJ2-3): AAGVIQSPRHLIKEKRETATLKCYPIPRHDTVYWYQQGPGQDPQFLISFYEKMQSDKGSIPDRFSAQQFSDYHSELNMSSLELGDSALYFCASSDNRGADTQYFGPGTRLTVL.

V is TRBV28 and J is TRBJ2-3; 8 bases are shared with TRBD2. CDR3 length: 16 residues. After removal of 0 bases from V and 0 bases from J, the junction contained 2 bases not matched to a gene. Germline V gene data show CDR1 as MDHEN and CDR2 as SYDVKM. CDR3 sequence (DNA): TGTGCCAGCAGTTTATGGGCGGGAGGTAGCACAGATACGCAGTATTTT. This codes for CASSLWAGGSTDTQYF.

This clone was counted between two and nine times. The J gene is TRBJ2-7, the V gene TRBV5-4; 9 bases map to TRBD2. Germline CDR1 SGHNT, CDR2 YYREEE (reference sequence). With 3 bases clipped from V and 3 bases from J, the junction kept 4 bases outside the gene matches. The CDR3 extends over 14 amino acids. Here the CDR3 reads CASSSAGGGYEQYF. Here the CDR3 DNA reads TGTGCCAGCAGCTCCGCGGGAGGGGGCTACGAGCAGTACTTC. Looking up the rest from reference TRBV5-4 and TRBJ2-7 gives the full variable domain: ETGVTQSPTHLIKTRGQQVTLRCSSQSGHNTVSWYQQALGQGPQFIFQYYREEENGRGNFPPRFSGLQFPNYSSELNVNALELDDSALYLCASSSAGGGYEQYFGPGTRLTVT.

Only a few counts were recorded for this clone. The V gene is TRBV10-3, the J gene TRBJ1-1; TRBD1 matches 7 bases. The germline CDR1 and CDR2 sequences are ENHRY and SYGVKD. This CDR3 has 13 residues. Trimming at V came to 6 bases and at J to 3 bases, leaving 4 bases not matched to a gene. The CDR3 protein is CAIRGQADTEAFF. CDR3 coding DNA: TGTGCCATCAGAGGACAGGCGGACACTGAAGCTTTCTTT.

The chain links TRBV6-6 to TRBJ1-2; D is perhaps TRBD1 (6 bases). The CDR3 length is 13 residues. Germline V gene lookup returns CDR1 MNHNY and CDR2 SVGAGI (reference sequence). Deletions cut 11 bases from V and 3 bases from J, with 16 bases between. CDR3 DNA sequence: TGTGCCGCTCAACTAGGGGGAGACTATGGCTACACCTTC. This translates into CAAQLGGDYGYTF.

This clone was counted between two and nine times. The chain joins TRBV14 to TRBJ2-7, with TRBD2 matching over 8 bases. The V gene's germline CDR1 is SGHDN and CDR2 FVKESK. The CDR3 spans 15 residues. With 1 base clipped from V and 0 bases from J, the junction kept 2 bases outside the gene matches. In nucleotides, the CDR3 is TGTGCCAGCAGCCAAGGACTAGCGAGCTCCTACGAGCAGTACTTC. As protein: CASSQGLASSYEQYF.